This record covers a single T cell receptor (beta chain). This record comes from a study of T cell responses to AZD1222 COVID-19 vaccine. The protocol was immunoSEQ multiplex PCR, while the TCRdb copy is restricted to in-frame clones and leaves out a portion. There are roughly 55,000 clones in the sample; 80% to 90% occur only once, and 1.5% to 2.5% lies in the top ten. CDR1 and CDR2 (germline): SQVTM, ANQGSEA. The CDR3 totals 18 residues. The rearrangement links TRBV29-1 to TRBJ2-3, with TRBD2 matching over 14 bases. This clonotype was obtained from an adult in good health. The sequenced sample was peripheral blood, obtained on day 0 of AZD1222 vaccination. CDR3 in amino acids: CSEPGTSGRFWDTDTQYF. The DNA of the CDR3 is TGCAGTGAACCCGGGACTAGCGGGAGATTTTGGGACACAGATACGCAGTATTTT.